What follows is one T cell receptor beta chain and its context. Its antigen is currently not known. No base quality values were provided; no much bigger clone lies one nucleotide off. The library was generated by the immunoSEQ multiplex PCR assay. The study's processing was this. To diagnose cytomegalovirus status from the catalog of TCR beta chain sequences, a statistical classification framework was built. TCRdb obtained this table from immuneACCESS and retained in-frame rearrangements with V and J assigned. These tables miss some clones; where compared with another copy, unresolved V genes account for less than half of the shortfall, and the remainder is unexplained. V, J and clone size were drawn from that table, and D and trimming were deduced from the DNA. Recorded for this sample are around 400,000 clones; 80% to 90% of them occurred a single time. The ten largest clones capture under 0.9% of the sample.

The donors belonged to the validation cohort of over a hundred subjects, which was separate from the approximately 700-subject first cohort. The data belong to a study of cytomegalovirus exposure and HLA in healthy donors (dated 2017 in TCRdb). Some background on the complete study: According to a later analysis, one platform produced both the 120 validation repertoires and the roughly 650 repertoires of the first cohort. In addition to the first cohort of around 670 subjects, a separate validation cohort of about 120 different subjects was used. High-throughput TCR immunosequencing, statistical association of individual TCRs with disease status, and machine learning were combined to predict cytomegalovirus infection status. The study aimed to test whether cataloging public T cell receptors could reveal signatures of past pathogen exposure. The paper as a whole reports these results and caveats: The study listed 164 TCR beta chains as associated with cytomegalovirus. According to the authors, the approach could potentially be generalized to other disease states and immunological phenotypes. In vitro tests confirmed that a few of the cytomegalovirus-associated TCR beta chains recognize cytomegalovirus antigens. Cytomegalovirus status was reported to be diagnosed by the classifier with high specificity and sensitivity in both the original and validation cohorts. The validation cohort had no HLA typing available for a later analysis, so co-occurrence within that cohort was assessed over all 130 or so repertoires. Subsequent analysis determined that TCRs grouped into clusters in the first cohort also showed a tendency toward co-occurrence across the 120 validation repertoires, and 94% of cluster scores exceeded 0. While some public TCRs were present in many individuals, most TCR sequences turned up only very rarely across donors.

The CDR3 starts with the cysteine, ends with the phenylalanine, and has 15 residues. The only DNA kept is the CDR3, 45 bases in frame from the first base. The germline V gene (reference sequence) yields MNHEY for CDR1 and SMNVEV for CDR2. V has 9 bases trimmed and J has 5 bases trimmed; junction bases matching no gene number 11. The sample comprised PBMCs. The chain is encoded by TRBV27 joined to TRBJ2-1, with 9 central nucleotides matching TRBD1. The clonotype was recovered from a young woman in good health and CMV-seronegative. The CDR3 has the sequence CASIPGTGSHNEQFF. Read as DNA, the sequence is TGTGCCAGTATTCCCGGGACAGGGTCCCACAATGAGCAGTTCTTC.